This is a list of T cell receptor beta chains from one sample in a study of response to subunit inactivated influenza vaccine. TCRdb reprocessed the RT-PCR reads via MiXCR and lists one record per CDR3 protein. The repertoire holds more than 200,000 distinct CDR3 sequences, with 12% as singletons. Sequencing used non-naive T cells sorted from PBMCs, obtained 14 to 15 days before vaccination. The receptors were sampled from a man in his forties or fifties who received an inactivated influenza vaccine. CDR3s include the opening cysteine and the closing phenylalanine or tryptophan. The D gene is left open where the match is weak. The listing skips clone size in some rows; elsewhere it reads once, few, many or a size class.

j_gene	d_gene	v_gene	abundance	CDR3nt	CDR3aa
TRBJ2-3	TRBD2	TRBV5-1	few	TGCGCCAGCAGACTTAGCGGGGGCGGCACAGATACGCAGTATTTT	CASRLSGGGTDTQYF
TRBJ2-5	.	TRBV11-2	.	TGTGCCAGCAGCGGGAGCGTTGGGAGTGGGGAGACCCAGTACTTC	CASSGSVGSGETQYF
TRBJ2-3	TRBD1	TRBV7-3	few	TGTGCCAGCAGCCAGGGGGCGAAGGATACGCAGTATTTT	CASSQGAKDTQYF
TRBJ2-3	.	TRBV7-2	.	TGTGCCAGCAGCTCTTATCCAGATACGCAGTATTTT	CASSSYPDTQYF
TRBJ2-1	.	TRBV12-5	few	TGTGCTAGTGGCAGATCCGCCTACAATGAGCAGTTCTTC	CASGRSAYNEQFF
TRBJ1-2	TRBD1	TRBV28	few	TGTGCCAGCAGAGGCCGGGACAGGCCCTATGGCTACACCTTC	CASRGRDRPYGYTF
TRBJ2-7	.	TRBV11-2	many	TGTGCCAGCAGCGCAGCTTTGATACCCTACGAGCAGTACTTC	CASSAALIPYEQYF
TRBJ2-1	.	TRBV20-1	few	TGCAGTGCTAGAGCCACAGAGCCTGAGCAGTTCTTC	CSARATEPEQFF
TRBJ2-5	TRBD1	TRBV20-1	.	TGCAGTGCTAACAGGGGGTCAGAGACCCAGTACTTC	CSANRGSETQYF
TRBJ1-2	.	TRBV6-1	few	TGTGCCAGCAGTCGACCGGGACGTCGGTATGGCTACACCTTC	CASSRPGRRYGYTF
TRBJ1-2	.	TRBV29-1	many	TGCAGCGTTGAAAGATCGAACTATGGCTACACCTTC	CSVERSNYGYTF
TRBJ1-2	.	TRBV3-1	many	TGTGCCAGCAGCCAGGGGGGACGCTATGGCTACACCTTC	CASSQGGRYGYTF
TRBJ1-2	.	TRBV7-2	few	TGTGCCAGCAGCTTGGAAGGACAGCCCCTTTATGGCTACACCTTC	CASSLEGQPLYGYTF
TRBJ2-2	.	TRBV5-1	many	TGCGCCAGCAGCTTGAACGCGGCGGGGGCCACCGGGGAGCTGTTTTTT	CASSLNAAGATGELFF
TRBJ2-5	.	TRBV7-8	many	TGTGCCAGCAGCCCCCCCCTGAGGGGCGAAGAGACCCAGTACTTC	CASSPPLRGEETQYF
TRBJ1-5	.	TRBV30	few	TGTGCCTGGAAATCAGGGGATTATAGCAATCAGCCCCAGCATTTT	CAWKSGDYSNQPQHF
TRBJ1-1	TRBD1	TRBV10-3	few	TGTGCCATCAGTGAGTTTCACAGGGGGAAGAACACTGAAGCTTTCTTT	CAISEFHRGKNTEAFF
TRBJ2-2	.	TRBV6-2/TRBV6-3	.	TGTGCCAGCAGTTACGTAACTCGGGACTTCCCTCTTACCGGGGAGCTGTTTTTT	CASSYVTRDFPLTGELFF
TRBJ2-1	TRBD2	TRBV29-1	many	TGCAGCGTTCCGGGACTAGCGGGATACACGAATGAGCAGTTCTTC	CSVPGLAGYTNEQFF
TRBJ1-2	.	TRBV6-2/TRBV6-3	.	TGTGCCGTCGGTCTTTCCTCGGTCGGCTACACCTTC	CAVGLSSVGYTF
TRBJ1-2	.	TRBV4-3	.	TGCGCCAGCAGCCAGGTGGACAGTCGGGACTATGGCTACACCTTC	CASSQVDSRDYGYTF
TRBJ1-2	TRBD1	TRBV7-9	many	TGTGCCAGCAGCTGGGACAGGGCTGGCTACACCTTC	CASSWDRAGYTF
TRBJ2-1	TRBD1	TRBV27	.	TGTGCCAGCCAAAGACAGGGCTCCTACAATGAGCAGTTCTTC	CASQRQGSYNEQFF
TRBJ1-2	.	TRBV20-1	few	TGCAGTGCTAGACTACCCGGGGGCTACACCTTC	CSARLPGGYTF
TRBJ2-1	TRBD2	TRBV11-2	many	TGTGCCAGCAGCTCCCTCAAGCGGGGGGGCGAATCCTACAATGAGCAGTTCTTC	CASSSLKRGGESYNEQFF